Following are 23 T cell receptor beta chains from one sample sequenced in a study of regulatory T cells in long-lasting Graves disease. Researchers made TCR beta libraries by using iRepertoire HTBI primers and running Arm-PCR on CDR3 regions. TCRdb fed the multiplex PCR reads into MiXCR, producing one record per CDR3 protein. Here the sample spans around 400,000 distinct CDR3 sequences, approximately 22% being singletons. Time point in this sample: persistent/refractory GD, antithyroid drugs over 5 years with positive TRAb. Researchers made the TCR library from RNA that was extracted from PBMCs. The sequenced sample was peripheral blood mononuclear cells (PBMCs), obtained when the disease was refractory, from a patient treated with antithyroid drugs. The receptors here all came from a female donor with Graves disease.

There are a few counts of this clonotype. V usage is TRBV30 and J usage is TRBJ2-7, with D tentatively TRBD2 (5 bases). Trimming left V 3 bases short and J 5 bases short, with 14 bases between. Germline V gives CDR1 GTSNPN, CDR2 SVGIG (reference sequence). The CDR3 runs 13 residues. The CDR3, as DNA: TGTGCCTGGAGCAGAGGGAATTCGCACGAGCAGTACTTC. Translation gives CAWSRGNSHEQYF. Full variable domain (remainder filled in from reference TRBV30 and TRBJ2-7): SQTIHQWPATLVQPVGSPLSLECTVEGTSNPNLYWYRQAAGRGLQLLFYSVGIGQISSEVPQNLSASRPQDRQFILSSKKLLLSDSGFYLCAWSRGNSHEQYFGPGTRLTVT.

This chain joins TRBV4-1 and TRBJ2-7; the D call may be TRBD1 or TRBD2 (6 bases each). Per germline, CDR1 MGHRA and CDR2 YSYEKL. CDR3 length: 19 residues. V was pared by 0 bases and J by 2 bases, with 23 bases between. The CDR3 loop reads CASSQDGVGGRPGTYEQYF. The CDR3 DNA reads TGCGCCAGCAGCCAAGATGGTGTGGGGGGCAGGCCCGGTACCTACGAGCAGTACTTC.

This chain links TRBV18 with TRBJ1-2, with TRBD1 as a possible D gene (6 bases). Trimming shortened V by 4 bases and J by 3 bases, and 12 bases separated the two germline ends. CDR3 length: 14 amino acids. Germline V gene data show CDR1 as KGHSH and CDR2 as LQKENI. The CDR3 loop reads CASSQRTADYGYTF. The DNA for the CDR3 is TGTGCCAGCTCACAAAGGACAGCGGACTATGGCTACACCTTC.

In this sample, this clonotype turned up once. This chain joins TRBV20-1 and TRBJ1-2; the match to TRBD1 covers 7 bases. V dropped 0 bases and J dropped 6; count of bases not matched to a gene: 7. The CDR3 contains 14 residues. The germline CDR1 and CDR2 sequences are DFQATT and SNEGSKA (reference sequence). CDR3 region: CSARDSEGTDGYTF. The CDR3, as DNA: TGCAGTGCTAGAGATTCGGAGGGGACAGATGGCTACACCTTC.

This clonotype has a count of ten or more. This chain joins TRBV28 and TRBJ1-5, with 7 bases aligning to TRBD1. J was trimmed by 3 bases and V by 6 bases; bases with no gene match: 5. Germline V gene data show CDR1 as MDHEN and CDR2 as SYDVKM. The CDR3 has 14 residues. Written as DNA, the CDR3 is TGTGCCAGCAGCTACAGGGGCTCCAATCAGCCCCAGCATTTT. This gives the protein CASSYRGSNQPQHF.

This clonotype has at least ten counts. The chain carries TRBV11-2 and TRBJ2-5; the D is unclear. This CDR3 contains 15 residues. Germline loops: CDR1 SGHAT, CDR2 FQNNGV. With 4 bases removed from V and 2 bases from J, the gap between germline ends came to 14 bases. CDR3 region: CASSSWTPIQETQYF. The CDR3 nucleotides read TGTGCCAGCAGCTCCTGGACGCCAATTCAAGAGACCCAGTACTTC.

This clonotype was counted at least ten times. The chain employs TRBV5-6 and TRBJ1-1; possibly TRBD1 for D (6 bases). The CDR3 covers 13 residues. The germline V gene encodes CDR1 SGHDT and CDR2 YYEEEE. Trimming took 0 bases from V and 8 from J, leaving 11 bases between them. Written as DNA, the CDR3 is TGTGCCAGCAGCTTGGGGGGGCAGTCCGAAGCTTTCTTT. Its translation is CASSLGGQSEAFF.

The V call is TRBV30, the J call TRBJ1-5; no firm D call. V lost 2 bases, J lost 5 bases, and 10 bases lay in between. This CDR3 has 13 residues. Germline values: CDR1 GTSNPN, CDR2 SVGIG (reference sequence). CDR3 loop: CAWSPKRDQPQHF. The DNA for the CDR3 is TGTGCCTGGAGTCCCAAGAGAGATCAGCCCCAGCATTTT.

This sequence joins TRBV5-1 and TRBJ2-7; 9 nucleotides align to TRBD2. This CDR3 spans 13 amino acids. Losses at the gene ends were 7 bases for V and 7 bases for J; bases not matched to a gene: 9. The V gene's germline CDR1 is SGHRS and CDR2 YFSETQ. The CDR3 loop reads CASGSGRSGEQYF. The CDR3, as DNA: TGCGCCAGCGGTAGCGGGAGATCTGGGGAGCAGTACTTC.

This clonotype has at least ten counts. This rearrangement joins TRBV28 to TRBJ2-7, with 7 nucleotides matching TRBD2. The V segment lost 10 bases and the J segment 3 bases; nucleotides outside the gene matches: 6. Germline lookup yields CDR1 MDHEN and CDR2 SYDVKM. The CDR3 is 12 residues long. Here the CDR3 DNA reads TGTGCCACCCAGGGACTACACTACGAGCAGTACTTC. Amino acid sequence: CATQGLHYEQYF.

This sequence joins TRBV29-1 and TRBJ1-3, with TRBD1 matching 7 bases. This CDR3 has 12 residues. J was trimmed by 4 bases and V by 8 bases; bases with no gene match: 5. Germline V CDR1 and CDR2: SQVTM, ANQGSEA. CDR3 loop: CSITGDGNTIYF. The DNA for the CDR3 is TGCAGCATAACAGGGGACGGAAACACCATATATTTT.

This clonotype was recorded a few times. This sequence joins TRBV5-6 and TRBJ2-7, with D unclear. The germline V gene has CDR1 SGHDT and CDR2 YYEEEE. This CDR3 is built from 13 residues. The ends were cut back, 4 bases at V and 3 bases at J, with 11 bases in the middle. The CDR3 DNA is TGTGCCAGCAGCCGTTCACGTTACTACGAGCAGTACTTC. Its protein is CASSRSRYYEQYF. The full variable domain, its missing parts supplied by reference TRBV5-6 and TRBJ2-7, is DAGVTQSPTHLIKTRGQQVTLRCSPKSGHDTVSWYQQALGQGPQFIFQYYEEEERQRGNFPDRFSGHQFPNYSSELNVNALLLGDSALYLCASSRSRYYEQYFGPGTRLTVT.

As for this clonotype: It is likely a read error: a sequence one base away is far more abundant. The chain is built from TRBV12-3 or TRBV12-4 and TRBJ1-5; D is ambiguous. V was trimmed by 1 base and J by 7 bases, leaving 5 bases between them. CDR3 size: 12 residues. CDR3 region: CASSLGEQPQHF. Written as DNA, the CDR3 is TGTGCCAGCAGTTTAGGGGAACAGCCCCAGCATTTT.

This clonotype was seen a few times. V is TRBV11-2 and J is TRBJ2-7; D is uncertain. Trimming left V 0 bases short and J 0 bases short, with 15 bases between. CDR1 is SGHAT, CDR2 FQNNGV, per germline. The CDR3 is made up of 17 amino acids. The CDR3 DNA reads TGTGCCAGCAGCTTAGACCGACCCTTTGTCTACTCCTACGAGCAGTACTTC. Residues: CASSLDRPFVYSYEQYF.

The V gene is TRBV12-3 or TRBV12-4, the J gene TRBJ1-5; D not resolved. The CDR3 spans 14 residues. V shed 0 bases and J shed 4 bases, with 7 bases lying between them. The CDR3 nucleotides read TGTGCCAGCAGTTTAGCGTTGGGGAATCAGCCCCAGCATTTT. This gives the protein CASSLALGNQPQHF.

The sample holds many counts of this clonotype. V gene TRBV20-1 combines with J gene TRBJ2-4; maybe TRBD2 (6 bases). This CDR3 has 16 residues. Germline values: CDR1 DFQATT, CDR2 SNEGSKA (reference sequence). The ends were cut back, 3 bases at V and 1 base at J, with 16 bases in the middle. This CDR3 reads CSASDGGRGAKNIQYF. CDR3 DNA: TGCAGTGCTAGTGACGGGGGACGTGGGGCCAAAAACATTCAGTACTTC.

This clonotype was seen more than once but under ten times. The CDR3 reads CASRTRVGETQYF. In DNA form, the CDR3 reads TGTGCCAGCCGGACAAGGGTTGGAGAGACCCAGTACTTC. V and J are TRBV7-9 and TRBJ2-5, with D possibly being TRBD1 (5 bases). This CDR3 has 13 residues. Germline CDR1 and CDR2: SEHNR and FQNEAQ (reference sequence). The ends were cut back, 8 bases at V and 4 bases at J, with 14 bases in the middle. The entire variable domain, with the rest obtained from reference TRBV7-9 and TRBJ2-5, is as follows: DTGVSQNPRHKITKRGQNVTFRCDPISEHNRLYWYRQTLGQGPEFLTYFQNEAQLEKSRLLSDRFSAERPKGSFSTLEIQRTEQGDSAMYLCASRTRVGETQYFGPGTRLLVL.

The J gene is TRBJ2-1, the V gene TRBV28; D gene ambiguous. Trimming left V 3 bases short and J 10 bases short, with 10 bases between. Per the germline V gene, CDR1 is MDHEN and CDR2 is SYDVKM. This CDR3 comprises 12 residues. CDR3 in amino acids: CASSLSAREQFF. For the CDR3, the DNA is TGTGCCAGCAGTTTGAGCGCCCGGGAGCAGTTCTTC. Combining the CDR3 with reference TRBV28 and TRBJ2-1 gives the whole variable domain DVKVTQSSRYLVKRTGEKVFLECVQDMDHENMFWYRQDPGLGLRLIYFSYDVKMKEKGDIPEGYSVSREKKERFSLILESASTNQTSMYLCASSLSAREQFFGPGTRLTVL.

Only a few counts were recorded for this clonotype. The gene calls are TRBV9 and TRBJ2-2; perhaps D is TRBD1 or TRBD2 (5 bases each). The CDR3 runs to 19 residues. Germline values: CDR1 SGDLS, CDR2 YYNGEE. V was trimmed by 2 bases and J by 1 base, leaving 21 bases between them. The CDR3 sequence is CASSVWGFIPQLNTGELFF. The CDR3 coding sequence is TGTGCCAGCAGCGTCTGGGGGTTCATCCCTCAACTGAACACCGGGGAGCTGTTTTTT.

Comment on this clonotype: A read error may explain this, as a much larger clone is one base away. The J gene is TRBJ2-5, the V gene TRBV20-1; TRBD2 aligns across 7 bases. The CDR3 loop spans 14 amino acids. CDR1 is DFQATT and CDR2 is SNEGSKA in the germline V gene (reference sequence). The J segment lost 1 base and the V segment lost 5 bases, leaving 7 bases of the junction unmatched. CDR3 sequence (DNA): TGCAGTGCTCTGCGTGGGGAGGGCCAAGAGACCCAGTACTTC. Encoded protein: CSALRGEGQETQYF.

This clonotype was counted only a few times. The rearrangement uses TRBV19 and TRBJ1-1; D is uncertain. The CDR3 runs to 15 residues. Germline CDR1 is LNHDA and CDR2 is SQIVND (reference sequence). V shed 1 base and J shed 3 bases, with 12 bases lying between them. CDR3 sequence reads: CASSIVGVVDTEAFF. The CDR3 DNA reads TGTGCCAGTAGTATAGTTGGGGTGGTGGACACTGAAGCTTTCTTT. The variable domain in full, with the rest retrieved from reference TRBV19 and TRBJ1-1, is DGGITQSPKYLFRKEGQNVTLSCEQNLNHDAMYWYRQDPGQGLRLIYYSQIVNDFQKGDIAEGYSVSREKKESFPLTVTSAQKNPTAFYLCASSIVGVVDTEAFFGQGTRLTVV.

The chain has TRBV7-8 and TRBJ2-2, with 9 bases fitting TRBD2. Looked up from germline, CDR1 is SGHVS and CDR2 is FQNEAQ. The length of the CDR3 is 15 residues. V shed 11 bases, J shed 0 bases, and the junction held 7 bases outside the gene matches. CDR3 in DNA: TGTGCCTTGGGAGCTAGCGGGGCGAACACCGGGGAGCTGTTTTTT. Encoded protein: CALGASGANTGELFF. The whole variable domain, filled in from reference TRBV7-8 and TRBJ2-2, reads GAGVSQSPRYKVAKRGQDVALRCDPISGHVSLFWYQQALGQGPEFLTYFQNEAQLDKSGLPSDRFFAERPEGSVSTLKIQRTQQEDSAVYLCALGASGANTGELFFGEGSRLTVL.

V usage is TRBV5-4 and J usage is TRBJ1-1; D might be TRBD1 (6 bases). Germline V gene sequence: CDR1 SGHNT, CDR2 YYREEE (reference sequence). V shed 9 bases and J shed 4 bases, with 13 bases lying between them. The CDR3 is 12 residues long. CDR3 region: CATGDVGTEAFF. In DNA, the CDR3 is TGTGCCACAGGGGACGTCGGCACTGAAGCTTTCTTT. The full variable domain, completed using reference TRBV5-4 and TRBJ1-1, is ETGVTQSPTHLIKTRGQQVTLRCSSQSGHNTVSWYQQALGQGPQFIFQYYREEENGRGNFPPRFSGLQFPNYSSELNVNALELDDSALYLCATGDVGTEAFFGQGTRLTVV.